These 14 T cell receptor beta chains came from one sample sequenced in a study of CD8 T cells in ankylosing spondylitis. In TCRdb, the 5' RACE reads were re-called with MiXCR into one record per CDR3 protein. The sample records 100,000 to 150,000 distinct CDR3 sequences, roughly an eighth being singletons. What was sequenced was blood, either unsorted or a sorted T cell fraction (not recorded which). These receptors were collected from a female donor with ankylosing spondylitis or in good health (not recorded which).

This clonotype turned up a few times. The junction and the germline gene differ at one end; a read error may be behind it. The CDR3: CASSQDGGRGMIF. In nucleotides, the CDR3 is TGTGCCAGCAGCCAAGATGGAGGGCGAGGGATGATCTTC. The chain combines TRBV3-1 with TRBJ2-1, with a weak D call TRBD2 (6 bases). This CDR3 is built from 13 residues. Germline V gene sequence: CDR1 LGHDT, CDR2 YNNKEL (reference sequence).

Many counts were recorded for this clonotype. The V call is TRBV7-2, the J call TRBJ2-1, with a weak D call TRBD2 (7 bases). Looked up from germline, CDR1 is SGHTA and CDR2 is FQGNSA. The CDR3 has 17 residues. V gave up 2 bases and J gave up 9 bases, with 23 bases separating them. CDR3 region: CASSLRPGLGGTIEQFF. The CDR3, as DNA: TGTGCCAGCAGCTTAAGACCCGGCCTGGGGGGGACAATTGAGCAGTTCTTC. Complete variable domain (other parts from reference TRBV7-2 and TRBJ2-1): GAGVSQSPSNKVTEKGKDVELRCDPISGHTALYWYRQSLGQGLEFLIYFQGNSAPDKSGLPSDRFSAERTGGSVSTLTIQRTQQEDSAVYLCASSLRPGLGGTIEQFFGPGTRLTVL.

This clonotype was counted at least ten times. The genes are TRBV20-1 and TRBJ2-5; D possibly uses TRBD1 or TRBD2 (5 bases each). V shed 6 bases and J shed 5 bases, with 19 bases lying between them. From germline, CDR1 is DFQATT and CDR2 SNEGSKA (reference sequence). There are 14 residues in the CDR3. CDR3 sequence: CSADKGRVGETQYF. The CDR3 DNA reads TGCAGTGCCGATAAGGGACGGGTCGGGGAGACCCAGTACTTC.

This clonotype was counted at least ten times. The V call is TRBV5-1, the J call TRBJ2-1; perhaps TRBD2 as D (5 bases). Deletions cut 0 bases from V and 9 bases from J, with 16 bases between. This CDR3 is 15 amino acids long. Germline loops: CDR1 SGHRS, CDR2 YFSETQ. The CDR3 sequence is CASSLEGSLSGEQFF. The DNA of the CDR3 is TGCGCCAGCAGCTTGGAGGGAAGCTTGAGCGGTGAGCAGTTCTTC.

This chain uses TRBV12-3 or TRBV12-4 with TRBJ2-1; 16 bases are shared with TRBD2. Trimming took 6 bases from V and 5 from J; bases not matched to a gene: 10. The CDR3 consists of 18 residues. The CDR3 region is CASSTGLAGGKAHNEQFF. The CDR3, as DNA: TGTGCCAGCAGCACGGGACTAGCGGGAGGGAAGGCGCACAATGAGCAGTTCTTC.

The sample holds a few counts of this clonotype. DNA for the CDR3: TGCGCCAGCAGTGACTCAGTTAGCTCCTACGAGCAGTACTTC. This codes for CASSDSVSSYEQYF. The chain has TRBV10-2 and TRBJ2-7; D is unclear. Trimming stripped 3 bases from V and 0 bases from J, with 9 bases between. There are 14 residues in the CDR3. Germline CDR1 is WSHSY and CDR2 is SAAADI.

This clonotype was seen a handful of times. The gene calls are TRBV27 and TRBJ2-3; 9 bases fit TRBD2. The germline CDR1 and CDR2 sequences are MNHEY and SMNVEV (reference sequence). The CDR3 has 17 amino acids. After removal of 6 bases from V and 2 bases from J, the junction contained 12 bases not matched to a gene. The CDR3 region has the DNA TGTGCCAGCAGGCGGTGGTCAGCGGGAGGCCTCACAGATACGCAGTATTTT. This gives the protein CASRRWSAGGLTDTQYF.

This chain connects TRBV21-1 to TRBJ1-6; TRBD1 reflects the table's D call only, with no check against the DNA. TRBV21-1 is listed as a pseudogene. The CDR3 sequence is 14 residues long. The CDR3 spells CASSIDRHNSPLHF. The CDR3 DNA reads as TGTGCCAGCAGCATCGACAGGCATAATTCACCCCTCCACTTT.

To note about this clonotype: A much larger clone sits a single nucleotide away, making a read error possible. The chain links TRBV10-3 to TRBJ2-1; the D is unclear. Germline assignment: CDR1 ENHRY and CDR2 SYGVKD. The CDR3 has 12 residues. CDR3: CAISEWVAPVDF. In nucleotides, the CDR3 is TGTGCCATCAGTGAATGGGTGGCTCCGGTGGATTTC.

CDR3 amino acids: CATSTRSAGANVLTF. CDR3 bases: TGTGCCACCAGCACCCGTAGTGCCGGGGCCAACGTCCTGACTTTC. The chain links TRBV15 to TRBJ2-6; no definite D call. Germline lookup yields CDR1 LNHNV and CDR2 YYDKDF (reference sequence). The CDR3 is 15 residues long. V was clipped by 4 bases and J by 4 bases, with 11 bases between them.

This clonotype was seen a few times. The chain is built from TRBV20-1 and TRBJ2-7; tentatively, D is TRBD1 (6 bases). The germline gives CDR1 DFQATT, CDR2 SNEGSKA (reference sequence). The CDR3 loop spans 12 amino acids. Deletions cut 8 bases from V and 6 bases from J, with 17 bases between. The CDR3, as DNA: TGCAGTTCCCACACAGGGATGGGCGAGCAGTACTTC. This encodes CSSHTGMGEQYF.

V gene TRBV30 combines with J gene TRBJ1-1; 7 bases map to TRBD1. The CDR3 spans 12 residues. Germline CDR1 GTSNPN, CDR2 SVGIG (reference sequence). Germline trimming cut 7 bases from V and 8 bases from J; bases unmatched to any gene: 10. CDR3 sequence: CAYTKDRSEAFF. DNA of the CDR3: TGTGCCTATACAAAGGACAGGTCCGAAGCTTTCTTT. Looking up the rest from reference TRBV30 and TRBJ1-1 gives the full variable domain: SQTIHQWPATLVQPVGSPLSLECTVEGTSNPNLYWYRQAAGRGLQLLFYSVGIGQISSEVPQNLSASRPQDRQFILSSKKLLLSDSGFYLCAYTKDRSEAFFGQGTRLTVV.

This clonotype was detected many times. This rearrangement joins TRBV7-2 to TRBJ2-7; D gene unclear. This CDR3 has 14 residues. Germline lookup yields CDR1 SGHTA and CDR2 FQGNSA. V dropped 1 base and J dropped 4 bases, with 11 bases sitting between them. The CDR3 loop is CASSLEADRYEQYF. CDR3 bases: TGTGCCAGCAGCTTAGAGGCAGATAGATACGAGCAGTACTTC.

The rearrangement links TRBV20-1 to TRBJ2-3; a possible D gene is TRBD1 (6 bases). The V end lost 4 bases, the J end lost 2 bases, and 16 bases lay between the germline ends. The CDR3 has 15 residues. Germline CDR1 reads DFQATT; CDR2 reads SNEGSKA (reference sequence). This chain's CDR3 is CSATRRTVNTDTQYF. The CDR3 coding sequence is TGCAGTGCTACGAGGCGGACAGTCAACACAGATACGCAGTATTTT.